The T cell receptor beta chain under discussion was sequenced for a study of vaccination effects on CD4 cells after COVID-19. Researchers isolated CD4+ T cells once less than 13 days of culture had elapsed. IL-2 medium supplanted half the medium on days 3 and 7. The assay was immunoSEQ multiplex PCR, and TCRdb's table has in-frame clones only and misses some. The profile shows about 72,000 clones, roughly three quarters of them singletons. Study-wide results and caveats: There was marked clonal contraction among infection- and vaccine-induced clones late after vaccination.

Worth noting for this clone: Its antigen is still unknown.

Germline lookup yields CDR1 SGHRS and CDR2 YFSETQ. Trimming shortened V by 0 bases and J by 9 bases, and 6 bases separated the two germline ends. The CDR3 consists of 11 residues. The chain carries TRBV5-1 and TRBJ2-5; D call uncertain. Sequenced material: CD4+ T cells from PBMCs cultured without peptide, taken before COVID-19 vaccination. The clonotype originates from a human donor who received a COVID-19 vaccine. The CDR3: CASSLGTSQYF. DNA of the CDR3: TGCGCCAGCAGCTTGGGGACGTCCCAGTACTTC. Drawing the rest from reference TRBV5-1 and TRBJ2-5, the complete variable domain is KAGVTQTPRYLIKTRGQQVTLSCSPISGHRSVSWYQQTPGQGLQFLFEYFSETQRNKGNFPGRFSGRQFSNSRSEMNVSTLELGDSALYLCASSLGTSQYFGPGTRLLVL.